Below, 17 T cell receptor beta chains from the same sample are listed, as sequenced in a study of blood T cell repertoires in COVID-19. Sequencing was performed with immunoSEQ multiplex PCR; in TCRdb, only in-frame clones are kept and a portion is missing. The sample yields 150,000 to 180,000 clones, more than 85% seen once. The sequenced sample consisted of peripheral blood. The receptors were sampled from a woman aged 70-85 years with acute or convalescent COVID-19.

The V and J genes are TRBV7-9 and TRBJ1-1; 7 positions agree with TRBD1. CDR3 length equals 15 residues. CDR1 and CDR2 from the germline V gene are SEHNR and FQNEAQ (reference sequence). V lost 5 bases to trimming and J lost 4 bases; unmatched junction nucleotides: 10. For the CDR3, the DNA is TGTGCCAGCAGCCAGACAGGGTATGCAGGCACTGAAGCTTTCTTT. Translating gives CASSQTGYAGTEAFF.

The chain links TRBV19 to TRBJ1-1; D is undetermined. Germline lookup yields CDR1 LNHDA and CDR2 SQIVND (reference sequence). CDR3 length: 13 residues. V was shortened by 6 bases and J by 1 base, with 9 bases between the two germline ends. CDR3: CASSSRRNTEAFF. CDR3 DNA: TGTGCCAGTAGCTCGCGGAGGAACACTGAAGCTTTCTTT.

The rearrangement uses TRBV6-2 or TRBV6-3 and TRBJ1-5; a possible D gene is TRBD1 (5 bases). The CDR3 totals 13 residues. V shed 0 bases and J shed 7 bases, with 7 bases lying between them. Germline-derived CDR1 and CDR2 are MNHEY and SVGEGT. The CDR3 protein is CASSYSGVQPQHF. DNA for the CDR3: TGTGCCAGCAGTTACTCAGGGGTGCAGCCCCAGCATTTT.

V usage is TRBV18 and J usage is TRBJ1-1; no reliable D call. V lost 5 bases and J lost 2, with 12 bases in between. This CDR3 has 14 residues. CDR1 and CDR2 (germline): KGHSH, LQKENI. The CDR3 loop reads CASSELEGNTEAFF. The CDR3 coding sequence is TGTGCCAGCTCAGAATTAGAGGGTAACACTGAAGCTTTCTTT.

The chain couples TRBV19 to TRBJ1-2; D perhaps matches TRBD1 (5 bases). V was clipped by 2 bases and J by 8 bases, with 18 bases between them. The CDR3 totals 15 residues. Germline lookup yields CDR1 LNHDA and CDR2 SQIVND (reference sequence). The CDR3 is CASSILDSGLRGYTF. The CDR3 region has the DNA TGTGCCAGTAGTATACTAGACAGCGGACTAAGGGGCTACACCTTC.

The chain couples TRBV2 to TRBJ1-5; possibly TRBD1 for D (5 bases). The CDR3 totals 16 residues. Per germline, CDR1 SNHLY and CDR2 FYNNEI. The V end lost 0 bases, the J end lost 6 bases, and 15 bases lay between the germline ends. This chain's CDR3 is CASSEALRAGSQPQHF. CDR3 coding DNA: TGTGCCAGCAGTGAAGCGCTTCGAGCAGGGTCTCAGCCCCAGCATTTT.

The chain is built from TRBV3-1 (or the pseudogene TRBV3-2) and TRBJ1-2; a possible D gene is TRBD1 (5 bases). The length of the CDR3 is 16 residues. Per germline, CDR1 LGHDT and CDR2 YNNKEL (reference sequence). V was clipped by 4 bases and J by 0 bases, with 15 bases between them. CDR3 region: CASSPFSGLSNYGYTF. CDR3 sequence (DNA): TGTGCCAGCAGCCCATTCTCAGGGTTGTCTAACTATGGCTACACCTTC.

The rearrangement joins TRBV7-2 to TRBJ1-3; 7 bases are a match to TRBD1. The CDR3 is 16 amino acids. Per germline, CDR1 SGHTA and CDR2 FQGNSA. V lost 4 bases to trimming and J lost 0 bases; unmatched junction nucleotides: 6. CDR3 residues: CASSSTGFNSGNTIYF. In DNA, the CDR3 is TGTGCCAGCAGCTCGACAGGGTTCAACTCTGGAAACACCATATATTTT.

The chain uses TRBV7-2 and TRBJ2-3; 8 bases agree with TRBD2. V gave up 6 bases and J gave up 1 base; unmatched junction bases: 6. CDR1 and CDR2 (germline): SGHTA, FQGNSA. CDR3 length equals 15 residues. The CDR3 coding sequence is TGTGCCAGCAGTCAATCGACTAGCGGCACAGATACGCAGTATTTT. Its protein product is CASSQSTSGTDTQYF.

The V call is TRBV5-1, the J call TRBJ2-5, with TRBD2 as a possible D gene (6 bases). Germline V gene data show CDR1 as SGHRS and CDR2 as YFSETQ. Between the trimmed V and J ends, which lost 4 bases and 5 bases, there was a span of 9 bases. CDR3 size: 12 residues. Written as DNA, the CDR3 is TGCGCCAGCAGCACCCTAGCGGAGACCCAGTACTTC. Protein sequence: CASSTLAETQYF.

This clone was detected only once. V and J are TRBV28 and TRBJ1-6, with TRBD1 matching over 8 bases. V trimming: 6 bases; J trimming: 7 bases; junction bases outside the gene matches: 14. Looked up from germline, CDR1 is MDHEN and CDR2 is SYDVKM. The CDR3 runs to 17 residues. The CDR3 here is CASRYGQGLFPNSPLHF. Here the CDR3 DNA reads TGTGCCAGCAGGTATGGACAGGGACTATTCCCCAATTCACCCCTCCACTTT.

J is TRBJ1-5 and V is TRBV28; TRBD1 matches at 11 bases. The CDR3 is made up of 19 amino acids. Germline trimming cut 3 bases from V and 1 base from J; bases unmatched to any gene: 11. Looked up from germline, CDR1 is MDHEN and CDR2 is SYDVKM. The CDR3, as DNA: TGTGCCAGCAGTTTGTTTGGACAGGGGGCTGGCCGGAGCAATCAGCCCCAGCATTTT. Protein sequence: CASSLFGQGAGRSNQPQHF.

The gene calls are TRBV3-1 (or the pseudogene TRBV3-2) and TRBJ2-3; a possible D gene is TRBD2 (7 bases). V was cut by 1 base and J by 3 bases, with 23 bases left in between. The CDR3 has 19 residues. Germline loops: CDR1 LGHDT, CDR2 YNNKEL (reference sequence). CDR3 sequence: CASSQVRGGASGRTDTQYF. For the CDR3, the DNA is TGTGCCAGCAGCCAAGTACGAGGGGGGGCATCGGGAAGAACAGATACGCAGTATTTT.

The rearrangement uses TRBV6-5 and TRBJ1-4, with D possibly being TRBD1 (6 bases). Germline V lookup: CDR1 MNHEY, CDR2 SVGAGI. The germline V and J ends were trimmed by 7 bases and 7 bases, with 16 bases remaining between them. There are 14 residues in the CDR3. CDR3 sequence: CASIEPGGPEKLFF. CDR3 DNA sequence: TGTGCCAGCATAGAACCGGGGGGGCCTGAAAAACTGTTTTTT.

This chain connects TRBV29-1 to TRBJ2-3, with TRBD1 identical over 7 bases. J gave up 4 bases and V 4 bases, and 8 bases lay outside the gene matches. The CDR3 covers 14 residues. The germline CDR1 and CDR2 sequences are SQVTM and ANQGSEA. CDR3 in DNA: TGCAGCGTTGCCGGGACAGAGGTTCCAGATACGCAGTATTTT. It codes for CSVAGTEVPDTQYF.

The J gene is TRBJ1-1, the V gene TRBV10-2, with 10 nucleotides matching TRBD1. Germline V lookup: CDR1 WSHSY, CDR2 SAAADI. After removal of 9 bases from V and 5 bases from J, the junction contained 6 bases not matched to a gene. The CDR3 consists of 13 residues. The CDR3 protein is CASQDRGLTEAFF. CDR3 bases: TGCGCCAGTCAAGACAGGGGGCTTACTGAAGCTTTCTTT.

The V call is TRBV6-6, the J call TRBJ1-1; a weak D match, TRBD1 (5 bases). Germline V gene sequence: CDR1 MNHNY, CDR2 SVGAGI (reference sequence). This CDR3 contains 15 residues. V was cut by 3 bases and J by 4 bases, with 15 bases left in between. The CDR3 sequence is CASSYLGPASTEAFF. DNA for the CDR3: TGTGCCAGCAGTTATTTGGGGCCCGCATCCACTGAAGCTTTCTTT.